The clone carrying this T cell receptor beta chain was picked up one time. Original processing methods: Using reference gene primer amplification, nucleated cell counts were estimated. The data were produced by immunoSEQ multiplex PCR, yet TCRdb's version contains in-frame clones alone and is incomplete. For V, J and clone size, that table is used; D and trimming come from the DNA. Here the sample spans roughly 400,000 clones, under 90% being singletons. The sample comes from a study of blood T cell repertoires in COVID-19. V lost 4 bases and J lost 5, with 14 bases in between. The length of the CDR3 is 14 residues. CDR1 and CDR2 (germline): MRHNA, SNTAGT.

The sequence was collected from a woman in her twenties or thirties who had recovered from COVID-19. The chain is built from TRBV6-4 and TRBJ1-2; a weak D match, TRBD1 (5 bases). The sequencing input was PBMCs or T cells enriched from blood (not recorded which). The DNA for the CDR3 is TGTGCCAGCAGTGTCAGGGACGGGGGATATGGCTACACCTTC. As protein: CASSVRDGGYGYTF.